This T cell receptor beta chain was captured by sequencing in a study of blood T cell repertoires in COVID-19. About the research overall: Collection of acute and convalescent COVID-19 samples took place in the United States, Italy and Spain.

Libraries were prepared by immunoSEQ multiplex PCR; TCRdb keeps only in-frame clonotypes and omits some of them. The profile covers some 110,000 clones, with approximately 82% appearing a single time and just under 7.5% taken by the ten largest. The TCR originated in a man aged 65-85 years with active or convalescent COVID-19. The specimen sequenced was peripheral blood.

CDR3 in DNA: TGTGCCAGCAGCTTGGACAGGAGTGGCACTGAAGCTTTCTTT. Protein product: CASSLDRSGTEAFF. The chain joins TRBV7-9 to TRBJ1-1, with 7 bases that match TRBD1. The CDR3 spans 14 residues. The J segment lost 4 bases and the V segment lost 3 bases, leaving 5 bases of the junction unmatched. Per the germline V gene, CDR1 is SEHNR and CDR2 is FQNEAQ (reference sequence). The variable domain in full, completed from reference TRBV7-9 and TRBJ1-1, reads DTGVSQNPRHKITKRGQNVTFRCDPISEHNRLYWYRQTLGQGPEFLTYFQNEAQLEKSRLLSDRFSAERPKGSFSTLEIQRTEQGDSAMYLCASSLDRSGTEAFFGQGTRLTVV.